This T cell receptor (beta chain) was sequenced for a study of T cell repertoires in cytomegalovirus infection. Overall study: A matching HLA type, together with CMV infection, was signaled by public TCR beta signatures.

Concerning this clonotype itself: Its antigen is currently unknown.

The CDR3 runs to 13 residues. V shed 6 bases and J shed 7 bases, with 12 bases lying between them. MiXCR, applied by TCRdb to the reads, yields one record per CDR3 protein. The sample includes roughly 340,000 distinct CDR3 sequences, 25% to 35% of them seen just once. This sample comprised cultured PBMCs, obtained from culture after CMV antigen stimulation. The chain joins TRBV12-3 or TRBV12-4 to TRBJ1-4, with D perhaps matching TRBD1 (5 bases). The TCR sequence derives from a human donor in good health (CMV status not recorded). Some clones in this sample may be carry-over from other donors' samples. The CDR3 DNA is TGTGCCAGCAGACCTTGGGGCGTTGAAAAACTGTTTTTT. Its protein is CASRPWGVEKLFF.